The 30 T cell receptor beta chains below were found in one sample sequenced in a study of cytomegalovirus exposure and HLA in healthy donors (dated by TCRdb to about 2017). The library came from the immunoSEQ multiplex PCR assay. For the multiplex PCR, a mixture combining 60 forward primers for TCR Vbeta segments and 13 reverse primers for TCR Jbeta segments was used. TCRdb re-hosts the immuneACCESS table, in-frame sequences only. Its copies lack some clones; in the studies checked, an unresolved V gene accounts for under half of them, and the cause for the rest is not known. For this sample the table gives roughly 56,000 clones, of which around 80% were detected only once. Jointly, the top ten make up just over 50% of the sample. The material sequenced was PBMCs. These receptors all stem from a man in his fifties or sixties in good health and CMV-seropositive.

This rearrangement joins TRBV6-6 to TRBJ1-5; maybe TRBD1 (6 bases). The V gene's germline CDR1 is MNHNY and CDR2 SVGAGI (reference sequence). The CDR3 is 14 residues long. Deletions cut 3 bases from V and 5 bases from J, with 11 bases between. CDR3 loop: CASSYTGPDQPQHF. CDR3 nucleotides: TGTGCCAGCAGTTATACAGGGCCGGATCAGCCCCAGCATTTT.

This chain links TRBV7-2 with TRBJ2-2; TRBD2 might be the D (5 bases). V was cut by 3 bases and J by 5 bases, with 13 bases left in between. The CDR3 has 15 residues. Germline CDR1 reads SGHTA; CDR2 reads FQGNSA. DNA for the CDR3: TGTGCCAGCAGCTTGGCGGGCGTACGGACCGGGGAGCTGTTTTTT. It is translated as CASSLAGVRTGELFF.

The chain joins TRBV5-4 to TRBJ2-3, with D possibly TRBD2 on 6 matching bases. The germline V gene has CDR1 SGHNT and CDR2 YYREEE (reference sequence). There are 17 residues in the CDR3. V dropped 0 bases and J dropped 2 bases, with 16 bases sitting between them. CDR3 coding DNA: TGTGCCAGCAGCTTGGGGGGGAGGAGCGCTTTCACAGATACGCAGTATTTT. Its translation is CASSLGGRSAFTDTQYF.

This chain joins TRBV19 and TRBJ2-1, with D possibly TRBD1 on 6 matching bases. The CDR3 has 16 residues. CDR1 is LNHDA, CDR2 SQIVND, per germline (reference sequence). V lost 5 bases, J lost 0 bases, and 14 bases lay in between. The CDR3 reads CASSLTGQRSYNEQFF. DNA for the CDR3: TGTGCCAGTAGTCTTACAGGGCAACGCTCCTACAATGAGCAGTTCTTC.

The rearrangement joins TRBV5-5 to TRBJ2-5; no reliable D call. V was shortened by 4 bases and J by 1 base, with 11 bases between the two germline ends. CDR1 and CDR2 (germline): SGHKS, YYEKEE (reference sequence). This CDR3 has 14 residues. The DNA for the CDR3 is TGTGCCAGCAGCCTACTTATGATCCAAGAGACCCAGTACTTC. The encoded protein is CASSLLMIQETQYF.

V gene TRBV6-1 combines with J gene TRBJ2-3, with 8 bases identical to TRBD2. Germline V CDR1 and CDR2: MNHNS, SASEGT. Trimming cost V 0 bases and J 4 bases; bases outside gene matches: 3. This CDR3 is built from 15 residues. CDR3 DNA sequence: TGTGCCAGCAGTGAAGCACGGGGGGGGGCAGATACGCAGTATTTT. Its translation: CASSEARGGADTQYF.

The chain uses TRBV7-3 and TRBJ2-7, with D perhaps TRBD2 (6 bases). The CDR3 loop spans 13 amino acids. The V gene lost 0 bases and the J gene lost 6 bases, with 9 bases spanning the gap. CDR1 and CDR2 (germline): SGHTA, FQGTGA. The CDR3 reads CASSLTPGGEQYF. The CDR3 coding sequence is TGTGCCAGCAGCTTAACTCCCGGGGGCGAGCAGTACTTC.

The chain employs TRBV6-5 and TRBJ1-2; D ambiguous. The CDR3 has 12 amino acids. The germline CDR1 and CDR2 sequences are MNHEY and SVGAGI. The V and J ends lost 7 bases and 1 base respectively, with 7 bases between them. The CDR3 DNA reads TGTGCCAGCACCGACTATAACTATGGCTACACCTTC. Translation: CASTDYNYGYTF.

The V call is TRBV5-6, the J call TRBJ2-2; D perhaps matches TRBD1 (5 bases). The V and J ends lost 4 bases and 1 base respectively, with 8 bases between them. CDR1 is SGHDT and CDR2 is YYEEEE in the germline V gene. This CDR3 region has 14 residues. The CDR3 spells CASSKGQNTGELFF. In nucleotides, the CDR3 is TGTGCCAGCAGCAAAGGACAGAACACCGGGGAGCTGTTTTTT.

This clone occurred a few times. The chain combines TRBV5-1 with TRBJ2-5; 12 nucleotides agree with TRBD2. This CDR3 has 16 residues. The germline gives CDR1 SGHRS, CDR2 YFSETQ. Trimming at V came to 5 bases and at J to 4 bases, leaving 9 bases not matched to a gene. In nucleotides, the CDR3 is TGCGCCAGCAGACCGAGAAGGGGACTAGCGGGAGAGACCCAGTACTTC. It yields the protein CASRPRRGLAGETQYF.

The rearrangement uses TRBV12-5 and TRBJ2-7; TRBD1 matches 12 bases. The ends lost 2 bases at V and 5 bases at J; junction bases unmatched: 10. This CDR3 has 17 residues. Germline CDR1 is LGHNT and CDR2 is FRNRAP. The CDR3 DNA is TGTGCTAGTGGTTTGACGTACCCGGGACAGGGGGCGGACGAGCAGTACTTC. Residues: CASGLTYPGQGADEQYF.

The chain couples TRBV5-5 to TRBJ1-5, with a tentative D call TRBD1 (6 bases). Germline loops: CDR1 SGHKS, CDR2 YYEKEE (reference sequence). Trimming cost V 2 bases and J 6 bases, with 12 bases left between them. This CDR3 region has 14 residues. The CDR3 protein is CASSLQGDGQPQHF. CDR3 coding DNA: TGTGCCAGCAGCTTACAGGGTGATGGTCAGCCCCAGCATTTT.

In this sample, this clone turned up a few times. An end of the junction differs from the germline gene, which may be a read error. The chain uses TRBV29-1 and TRBJ1-1; D gene unclear. Germline CDR1 is SQVTM and CDR2 is ANQGSEA. The CDR3 covers 15 residues. The CDR3 coding sequence is TGCAGCTCCCGCTTTATTGGCTCGGCCGACACTGACGCTTTCTTT. Protein sequence: CSSRFIGSADTDAFF. The full variable domain, with the rest looked up from reference TRBV29-1 and TRBJ1-1, is SAVISQKPSRDICQRGTSLTIQCQVDSQVTMMFWYRQQPGQSLTLIATANQGSEATYESGFVIDKFPISRPNLTFSTLTVSNMSPEDSSIYLCSSRFIGSADTDAFFGQGTRLTVV.

The chain recombines TRBV30 with TRBJ2-5, with D perhaps matching TRBD2 (6 bases). This CDR3 region has 12 residues. In germline, CDR1 is GTSNPN, CDR2 SVGIG (reference sequence). Trimming left V 1 base short and J 4 bases short, with 7 bases between. The CDR3 spells CAWSEGGETQYF. CDR3 DNA: TGTGCCTGGAGTGAGGGAGGAGAGACCCAGTACTTC.

This clone showed up just a few times. V and J are TRBV6-4 and TRBJ1-1; D is unresolved. The germline V and J ends were trimmed by 4 bases and 8 bases, with 17 bases remaining between them. The CDR3 is 14 residues long. Germline CDR1 reads MRHNA; CDR2 reads SNTAGT. CDR3 residues: CASSAITGSGEAFF. The CDR3 nucleotides are TGTGCCAGCAGTGCAATCACGGGTTCGGGGGAAGCTTTCTTT.

This rearrangement joins TRBV18 to TRBJ2-1, with 7 bases fitting TRBD2. The CDR3 is 13 residues long. Germline V lookup: CDR1 KGHSH, CDR2 LQKENI. J gave up 6 bases and V 5 bases, and 4 bases lay outside the gene matches. The CDR3 nucleotides read TGTGCCAGCTCATGGGACTACCCCAATGAGCAGTTCTTC. It codes for CASSWDYPNEQFF.

The V and J genes are TRBV7-2 and TRBJ2-1; 11 bases agree with TRBD2. This CDR3 comprises 18 residues. V lost 1 base, J lost 3 bases, and 8 bases stayed unmatched. Germline-derived CDR1 and CDR2 are SGHTA and FQGNSA. The CDR3 loop is CASSLGGSGGARYNEQFF. In DNA form, the CDR3 reads TGTGCCAGCAGCTTAGGAGGTAGCGGGGGGGCCCGCTACAATGAGCAGTTCTTC. Filled out from reference TRBV7-2 and TRBJ2-1, the complete variable domain reads GAGVSQSPSNKVTEKGKDVELRCDPISGHTALYWYRQSLGQGLEFLIYFQGNSAPDKSGLPSDRFSAERTGGSVSTLTIQRTQQEDSAVYLCASSLGGSGGARYNEQFFGPGTRLTVL.

The V gene is TRBV10-3, the J gene TRBJ2-1; 15 bases agree with TRBD2. V dropped 4 bases and J dropped 4; count of bases not matched to a gene: 5. The CDR3 spans 17 residues. Germline values: CDR1 ENHRY, CDR2 SYGVKD. CDR3 bases: TGTGCCATCAGTGGGTCAGGGACTAGCGGGGGGTACAATGAGCAGTTCTTC. Protein product: CAISGSGTSGGYNEQFF.

The chain combines TRBV28 with TRBJ2-5; 11 nucleotides align to TRBD2. J was trimmed by 11 bases and V by 4 bases; bases with no gene match: 12. This CDR3 contains 15 residues. CDR1 MDHEN and CDR2 SYDVKM come from the germline V gene. This CDR3 reads CASSSGTSGSFQQYF. In nucleotides, the CDR3 is TGTGCCAGCAGTTCAGGGACTAGCGGTTCCTTCCAGCAGTACTTC.

With regard to this clone: This sample includes further DNA sequences coding for the same CDR3. J is TRBJ2-3 and V is TRBV5-4; 9 nucleotides line up with TRBD2. CDR1 SGHNT and CDR2 YYREEE come from the germline V gene (reference sequence). The V segment lost 4 bases and the J segment 5 bases; nucleotides outside the gene matches: 5. This CDR3 has 14 residues. The CDR3 reads CASSVSGRRDTQYF. The CDR3, as DNA: TGTGCCAGCAGCGTCAGCGGGAGGAGAGATACGCAGTATTTT.

The V call is TRBV4-3, the J call TRBJ1-1, with D tentatively TRBD1 (6 bases). There are 13 residues in the CDR3. Trimming left V 4 bases short and J 1 base short, with 7 bases between. CDR1 is LGHNA, CDR2 YSLEER, per germline. CDR3 in DNA: TGCGCCAGCAGCCTAGGGGGGAACACTGAAGCTTTCTTT. It codes for CASSLGGNTEAFF.

The genes are TRBV27 and TRBJ2-7; tentative D call: TRBD2 (5 bases). Germline CDR1 MNHEY, CDR2 SMNVEV (reference sequence). The germline V and J ends were trimmed by 4 bases and 0 bases, with 19 bases remaining between them. CDR3 length: 17 residues. The CDR3 sequence: CASSSPRGESPSYEQYF. In nucleotides, the CDR3 is TGTGCCAGCAGTTCACCCCGGGGAGAGTCACCCTCCTACGAGCAGTACTTC.

In its sample, this clone was seen a few times. This chain connects TRBV30 to TRBJ1-2, with 9 bases fitting TRBD1. Germline values: CDR1 GTSNPN, CDR2 SVGIG (reference sequence). Losses at the gene ends were 3 bases for V and 4 bases for J; bases not matched to a gene: 3. The CDR3 length is 13 residues. The CDR3 DNA sequence: TGTGCCTGGAGGGGGACAGGGAGCTATGGCTACACCTTC. This codes for CAWRGTGSYGYTF.

This clone was seen only a few times. The chain carries TRBV18 and TRBJ2-1, with 9 bases that match TRBD1. The CDR3 totals 13 residues. Trimming removed 5 bases from V and 7 bases from J; junction bases left unmatched: 3. Looked up from germline, CDR1 is KGHSH and CDR2 is LQKENI. The CDR3 region has the DNA TGTGCCAGCTCAGGGACAGGGACGAATGAGCAGTTCTTC. Translated, it gives CASSGTGTNEQFF.

The chain carries TRBV7-9 and TRBJ2-5; D gene unclear. With 1 base removed from V and 1 base from J, the gap between germline ends came to 13 bases. CDR1 SEHNR and CDR2 FQNEAQ come from the germline V gene (reference sequence). The CDR3 runs to 16 residues. This CDR3 reads CASSLVFREFQETQYF. The DNA for the CDR3 is TGTGCCAGCAGCTTAGTCTTCCGTGAGTTCCAAGAGACCCAGTACTTC.

V is TRBV5-1 and J is TRBJ2-3; 8 bases align to TRBD2. Germline-derived CDR1 and CDR2 are SGHRS and YFSETQ. This CDR3 is built from 15 residues. V lost 2 bases and J lost 2; bases outside the gene matches: 4. The CDR3 sequence is CASSFSAGVTDTQYF. For the CDR3, the DNA is TGCGCCAGCAGCTTCTCAGCGGGAGTCACAGATACGCAGTATTTT.

The V gene is TRBV30, the J gene TRBJ1-6; unclear D gene. CDR3 size: 14 residues. Germline-derived CDR1 and CDR2 are GTSNPN and SVGIG (reference sequence). Trimming left V 3 bases short and J 9 bases short, with 15 bases between. Here the CDR3 reads CAWRPGLGGSPLHF. Written as DNA, the CDR3 is TGTGCCTGGAGGCCCGGTCTGGGAGGTTCACCCCTCCACTTT.

The gene calls are TRBV9 and TRBJ1-2, with D maybe TRBD1 (6 bases). The V gene lost 4 bases and the J gene lost 5 bases, with 15 bases spanning the gap. Germline lookup yields CDR1 SGDLS and CDR2 YYNGEE. CDR3 length: 14 amino acids. The CDR3 is CASSNGGAGYGYTF. The CDR3 DNA is TGTGCCAGCAGCAACGGGGGGGCGGGGTATGGCTACACCTTC.

The chain uses TRBV7-8 and TRBJ2-3; D remains unclear. CDR3 length: 13 residues. The ends were cut back, 6 bases at V and 2 bases at J, with 9 bases in the middle. Germline loops: CDR1 SGHVS, CDR2 FQNEAQ. CDR3 coding DNA: TGTGCCAGCAGGAGGCAGACCACAGATACGCAGTATTTT. This encodes CASRRQTTDTQYF.

This clone was counted a single time. The chain employs TRBV2 and TRBJ1-2; D gene unclear. Per the germline V gene, CDR1 is SNHLY and CDR2 is FYNNEI. This CDR3 spans 14 amino acids. The V and J ends lost 9 bases and 4 bases respectively, with 18 bases between them. The CDR3 is CASAIFEQSYGYTF. The CDR3 coding sequence is TGTGCCAGTGCTATCTTCGAACAGAGCTATGGCTACACCTTC. The full variable domain, its missing parts supplied by reference TRBV2 and TRBJ1-2, is EPEVTQTPSHQVTQMGQEVILRCVPISNHLYFYWYRQILGQKVEFLVSFYNNEISEKSEIFDDQFSVERPDGSNFTLKIRSTKLEDSAMYFCASAIFEQSYGYTFGSGTRLTVV.